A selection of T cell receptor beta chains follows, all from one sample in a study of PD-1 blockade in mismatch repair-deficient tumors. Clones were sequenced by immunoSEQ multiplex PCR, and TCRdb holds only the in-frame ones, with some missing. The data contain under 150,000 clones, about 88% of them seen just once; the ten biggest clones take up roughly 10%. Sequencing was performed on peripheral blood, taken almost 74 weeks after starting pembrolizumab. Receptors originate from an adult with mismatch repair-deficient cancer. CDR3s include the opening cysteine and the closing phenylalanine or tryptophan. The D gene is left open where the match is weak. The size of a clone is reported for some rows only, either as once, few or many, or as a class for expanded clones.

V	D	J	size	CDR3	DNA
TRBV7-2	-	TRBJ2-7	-	CASSLGPAGHLNEQYF	TGTGCCAGCAGCTTAGGACCGGCGGGACACCTTAACGAGCAGTACTTC
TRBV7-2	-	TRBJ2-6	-	CASSPSNLWANVLTF	TGTGCCAGCAGCCCCAGTAATCTCTGGGCCAACGTCCTGACTTTC
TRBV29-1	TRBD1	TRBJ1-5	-	CSVNTGAGQPQHF	TGCAGCGTAAATACAGGGGCAGGGCAGCCCCAGCATTTT
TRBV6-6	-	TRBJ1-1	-	CASTLKAFGNTEAFF	TGTGCCAGCACCCTTAAGGCGTTCGGGAACACTGAAGCTTTCTTT
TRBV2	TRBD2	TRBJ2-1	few	CASLGVGGANEQFF	TGTGCCAGCCTTGGAGTGGGAGGGGCCAATGAGCAGTTCTTC
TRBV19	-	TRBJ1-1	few	CASLGMNTEAFF	TGTGCCAGCCTAGGGATGAACACTGAAGCTTTCTTT
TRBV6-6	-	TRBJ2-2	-	CASLGLTGELFF	TGTGCCAGCCTAGGTTTAACCGGGGAGCTGTTTTTT
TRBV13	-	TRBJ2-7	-	CASSGQSYEQYF	TGTGCCAGCAGCGGCCAATCCTACGAGCAGTACTTC
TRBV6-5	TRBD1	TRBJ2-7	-	CASGRDSTYEQYF	TGTGCCAGTGGCCGGGACAGCACCTACGAGCAGTACTTC
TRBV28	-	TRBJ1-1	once	CAGMTGSNTEAFF	TGTGCCGGAATGACAGGTTCGAACACTGAAGCTTTCTTT
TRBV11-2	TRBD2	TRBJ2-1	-	CASSPGGLAGVNEQFF	TGTGCCAGCAGCCCCGGCGGGCTAGCGGGAGTCAATGAGCAGTTCTTC
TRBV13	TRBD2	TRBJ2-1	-	CASSLAPSGRDSEQFF	TGTGCCAGCAGCTTAGCCCCTAGCGGGAGGGATTCCGAGCAGTTCTTC
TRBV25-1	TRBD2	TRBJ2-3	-	CASSLLTSGSTQYF	TGTGCCAGCAGTCTCCTTACTAGCGGCAGTACGCAGTATTTT
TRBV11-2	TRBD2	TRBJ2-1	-	CASSLDSSGRGEQFF	TGTGCCAGCAGCTTAGATTCTAGCGGGAGGGGTGAGCAGTTCTTC
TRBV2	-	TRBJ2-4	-	CASRRDEDIQYF	TGTGCCAGCAGACGGGACGAGGACATTCAGTACTTC
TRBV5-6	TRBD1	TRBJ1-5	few	CASSFRDRAQPQHF	TGTGCCAGCAGCTTCCGGGACAGGGCGCAGCCCCAGCATTTT
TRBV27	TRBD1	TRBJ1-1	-	CASSLDRGYTEAFF	TGTGCCAGCAGTTTGGACAGGGGCTACACTGAAGCTTTCTTT
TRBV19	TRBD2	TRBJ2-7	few	CASSILAGGSYEQYF	TGTGCCAGTAGTATCCTCGCGGGGGGAAGCTACGAGCAGTACTTC
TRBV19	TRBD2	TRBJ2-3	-	CASSWAGATDTQYF	TGTGCCAGTAGTTGGGCGGGAGCAACAGATACGCAGTATTTT
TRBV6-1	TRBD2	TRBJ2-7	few	CASSVGGRVSEQYF	TGTGCCAGCAGTGTTGGCGGGAGGGTAAGCGAGCAGTACTTC
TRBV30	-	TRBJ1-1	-	CAWSRGRVNTEAFF	TGTGCCTGGAGTAGGGGCAGGGTCAACACTGAAGCTTTCTTT
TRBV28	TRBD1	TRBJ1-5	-	CASSPQTGGNQPQHF	TGTGCCAGCAGCCCCCAGACAGGGGGCAATCAGCCCCAGCATTTT
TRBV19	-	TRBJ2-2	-	CASSTRYGRYTGELFF	TGTGCCAGTAGTACCCGATACGGGAGATACACCGGGGAGCTGTTTTTT
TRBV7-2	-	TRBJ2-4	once	CASSLEEGVAKNIQYF	TGTGCCAGCAGCTTAGAAGAGGGGGTAGCCAAAAACATTCAGTACTTC
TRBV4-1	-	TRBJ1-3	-	CASSQGGGGNTIYF	TGCGCCAGCAGCCAAGGAGGAGGGGGAAACACCATATATTTT
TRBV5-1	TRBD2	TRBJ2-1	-	CASSLEGTRGNEQFF	TGCGCCAGCAGCTTGGAAGGGACTAGGGGGAATGAGCAGTTCTTC
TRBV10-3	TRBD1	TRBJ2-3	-	CAISETGGRRTDTQYF	TGTGCCATCAGTGAGACAGGGGGCCGGAGGACAGATACGCAGTATTTT
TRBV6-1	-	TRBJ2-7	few	CASSEARVRGTYEQYF	TGTGCCAGCAGTGAAGCTAGGGTCCGGGGCACCTACGAGCAGTACTTC
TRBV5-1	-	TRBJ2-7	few	CASSSGYEQYF	TGCGCCAGCAGCTCTGGGTACGAGCAGTACTTC
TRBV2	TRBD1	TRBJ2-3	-	CASSPQGAGTDTQYF	TGTGCCAGCAGTCCACAGGGGGCAGGCACAGATACGCAGTATTTT
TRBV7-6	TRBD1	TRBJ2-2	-	CASSLEGGVGGELFF	TGTGCCAGCAGCTTAGAAGGGGGCGTGGGCGGGGAGCTGTTTTTT
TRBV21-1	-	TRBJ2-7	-	CASSKGVAGECSYEQYF	TGTGCCAGCAGCAAAGGGGTAGCGGGAGAGTGCTCCTACGAGCAGTACTTC
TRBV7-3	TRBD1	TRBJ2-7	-	CASSVTGDGYEQYF	TGTGCCAGCAGCGTAACAGGGGATGGCTACGAGCAGTACTTC
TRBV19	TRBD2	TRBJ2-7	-	CASSIDTSGGYEQYF	TGTGCCAGTAGTATAGATACCTCGGGGGGCTACGAGCAGTACTTC
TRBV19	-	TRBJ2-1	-	CASSPRLVRNEQFF	TGTGCCAGTAGTCCCAGACTAGTACGCAATGAGCAGTTCTTC
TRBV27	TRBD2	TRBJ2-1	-	CASTPASGSYNEQFF	TGTGCCAGCACGCCAGCTAGCGGGAGTTACAATGAGCAGTTCTTC
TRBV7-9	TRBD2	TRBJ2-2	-	CASRLVTSVNTGELFF	TGTGCCAGCAGGTTGGTGACTAGCGTAAACACCGGGGAGCTGTTTTTT
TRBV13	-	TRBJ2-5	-	CASSLTHKETQYF	TGTGCCAGCAGCTTGACCCATAAAGAGACCCAGTACTTC
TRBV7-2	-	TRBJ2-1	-	CASSPRRSSYNEQFF	TGTGCCAGCAGCCCCCGGAGGAGCTCCTACAATGAGCAGTTCTTC
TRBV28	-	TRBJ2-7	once	CASSFIRWQSSYEQYF	TGTGCCAGCAGTTTCATAAGGTGGCAGAGCTCCTACGAGCAGTACTTC
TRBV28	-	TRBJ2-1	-	CASSLSGGSYNEQFF	TGTGCCAGCAGTTTAAGCGGAGGCTCCTACAATGAGCAGTTCTTC